A single sample is the source of the 8 T cell receptor beta chains below, sequenced in a study of shared clonotypes between healthy human individuals. Sequencing was performed with immunoSEQ multiplex PCR; in TCRdb, only in-frame clones are kept and a portion is missing. There are about 610,000 clones in the sample; 95% to 96% occur only once, and less than 0.13% lies in the top ten. Naive CD8 isolation took CD45RO-negative cells positively selected for CCR7 and excluded terminally differentiated effector memory CD45RA+ cells. Sequencing input: naive CD8+ T cells sorted from blood. The receptors originated from a woman aged 25 to 39 in good health.

On this clone: Other nucleotide sequences from this sample produce the same CDR3. CDR3 sequence reads: CASSLGLEQFF. Written as DNA, the CDR3 is TGCGCCAGCAGCTTGGGGCTCGAGCAGTTCTTC. The chain couples TRBV5-1 to TRBJ2-1; D is unclear. The germline V and J ends were trimmed by 0 bases and 10 bases, with 5 bases remaining between them. Germline CDR1 reads SGHRS; CDR2 reads YFSETQ. This CDR3 is 11 amino acids long.

The chain carries TRBV10-3 and TRBJ2-1; the D gene could be TRBD1 or TRBD2 (5 bases each). This CDR3 is built from 11 residues. The V and J ends lost 8 bases and 7 bases respectively, with 9 bases between them. The germline V gene encodes CDR1 ENHRY and CDR2 SYGVKD. The CDR3 sequence: CAILWGNEQFF. The CDR3 nucleotides are TGTGCCATCCTATGGGGGAATGAGCAGTTCTTC.

The chain employs TRBV27 and TRBJ2-7; D may match TRBD1 or TRBD2 (5 bases each). The CDR3 is made up of 13 amino acids. CDR1 is MNHEY and CDR2 is SMNVEV in the germline V gene (reference sequence). V lost 5 bases and J lost 6, with 14 bases in between. CDR3 loop: CASSRGDFLEQYF. DNA for the CDR3: TGTGCCAGCAGTCGAGGGGATTTCCTCGAGCAGTACTTC.

J is TRBJ2-3 and V is TRBV11-2, with 7 bases that match TRBD1. With V trimmed by 1 base and J by 3 bases, 4 bases remained unmatched. The germline gives CDR1 SGHAT, CDR2 FQNNGV. This CDR3 is built from 15 residues. The CDR3 reads CASSLGQGMTDTQYF. The CDR3 DNA sequence: TGTGCCAGCAGCTTAGGACAGGGTATGACAGATACGCAGTATTTT.

This CDR3 is CASSLTGQPTGNTIYF. The CDR3 bases are TGCGCCAGCAGCCTAACGGGACAGCCGACTGGAAACACCATATATTTT. V usage is TRBV5-1 and J usage is TRBJ1-3, with TRBD1 matching over 7 bases. The CDR3 runs 16 residues. With V trimmed by 4 bases and J by 2 bases, 9 bases remained unmatched. Germline V lookup: CDR1 SGHRS, CDR2 YFSETQ.

This clone was detected a few times. The V gene is TRBV27, the J gene TRBJ1-5; D remains ambiguous. CDR3 size: 14 residues. V was pared by 3 bases and J by 1 base, with 7 bases between. In germline, CDR1 is MNHEY, CDR2 SMNVEV (reference sequence). The CDR3 nucleotides are TGTGCCAGCAGTTTTAGCAGGAGCAATCAGCCCCAGCATTTT. Its translation is CASSFSRSNQPQHF.

This clone was counted a single time. V is TRBV4-2 and J is TRBJ2-1; 10 bases match TRBD2. Germline V gene sequence: CDR1 LGHNA, CDR2 YNFKEQ. The CDR3 is 17 amino acids. Losses at the gene ends were 0 bases for V and 7 bases for J; bases not matched to a gene: 9. In nucleotides, the CDR3 is TGTGCCAGCAGCCAAGATCTAGAGTCTAGCGGGAGTAATGAGCAGTTCTTC. This encodes CASSQDLESSGSNEQFF.

The V and J genes are TRBV6-6 and TRBJ1-1; 9 bases align to TRBD1. J was trimmed by 2 bases and V by 2 bases; bases with no gene match: 3. The CDR3 runs to 15 residues. The V gene's germline CDR1 is MNHNY and CDR2 SVGAGI (reference sequence). CDR3 amino acids: CASSYRGQGNTEAFF. CDR3 coding DNA: TGTGCCAGCAGTTACCGGGGACAGGGTAACACTGAAGCTTTCTTT.